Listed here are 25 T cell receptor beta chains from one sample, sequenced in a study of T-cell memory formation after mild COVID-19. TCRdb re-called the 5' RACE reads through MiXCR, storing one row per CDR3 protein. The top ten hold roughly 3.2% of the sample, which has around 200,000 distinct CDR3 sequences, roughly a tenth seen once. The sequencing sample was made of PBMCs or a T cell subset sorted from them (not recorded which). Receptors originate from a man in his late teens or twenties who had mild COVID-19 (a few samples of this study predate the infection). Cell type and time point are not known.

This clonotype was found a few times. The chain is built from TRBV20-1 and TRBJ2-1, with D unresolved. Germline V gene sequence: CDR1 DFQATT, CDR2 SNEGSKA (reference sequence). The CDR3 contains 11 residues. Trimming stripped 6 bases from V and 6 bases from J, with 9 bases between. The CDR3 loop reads CSAVLVNEQFF. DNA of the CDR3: TGCAGTGCCGTACTTGTCAATGAGCAGTTCTTC.

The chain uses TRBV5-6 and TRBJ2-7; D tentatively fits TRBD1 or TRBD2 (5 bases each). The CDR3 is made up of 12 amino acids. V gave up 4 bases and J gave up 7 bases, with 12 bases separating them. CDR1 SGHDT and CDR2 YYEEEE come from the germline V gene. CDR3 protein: CASSDGTWEQYV. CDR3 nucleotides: TGTGCCAGCAGCGACGGGACCTGGGAGCAGTACGTC.

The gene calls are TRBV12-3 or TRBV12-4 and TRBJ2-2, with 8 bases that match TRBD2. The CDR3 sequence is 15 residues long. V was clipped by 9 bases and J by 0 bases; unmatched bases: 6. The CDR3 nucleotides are TGTGCCAGTCAGACGGGACTAGCGAACACCGGGGAGCTGTTTTTT. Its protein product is CASQTGLANTGELFF.

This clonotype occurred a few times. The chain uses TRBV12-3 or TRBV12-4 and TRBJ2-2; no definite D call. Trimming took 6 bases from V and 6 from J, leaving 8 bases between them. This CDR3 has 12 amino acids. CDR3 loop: CASSQYSGELFF. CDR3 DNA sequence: TGTGCCAGCAGCCAATATTCCGGGGAGCTGTTTTTT.

The CDR3 here is CASSLVRVEAFF. CDR3 nucleotides: TGTGCCAGCAGCTTAGTAAGGGTTGAAGCTTTCTTT. This chain joins TRBV7-2 and TRBJ1-1; no clear D. V lost 1 base and J lost 7, with 7 bases in between. This CDR3 is 12 amino acids long. Germline V CDR1 and CDR2: SGHTA, FQGNSA.

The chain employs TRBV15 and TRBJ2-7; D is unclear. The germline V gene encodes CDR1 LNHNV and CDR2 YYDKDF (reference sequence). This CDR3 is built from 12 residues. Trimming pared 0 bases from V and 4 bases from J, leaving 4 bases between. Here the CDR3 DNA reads TGTGCCACCAGCAGAGACCGGTACGAGCAGTACTTC. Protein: CATSRDRYEQYF.

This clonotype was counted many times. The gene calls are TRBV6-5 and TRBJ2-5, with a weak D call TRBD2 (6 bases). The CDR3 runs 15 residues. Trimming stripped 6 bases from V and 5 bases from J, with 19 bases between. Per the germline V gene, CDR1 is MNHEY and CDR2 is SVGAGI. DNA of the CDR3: TGTGCCAGCAGCACCGGACTACGGGCCGGTGAGACCCAGTACTTC. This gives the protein CASSTGLRAGETQYF.

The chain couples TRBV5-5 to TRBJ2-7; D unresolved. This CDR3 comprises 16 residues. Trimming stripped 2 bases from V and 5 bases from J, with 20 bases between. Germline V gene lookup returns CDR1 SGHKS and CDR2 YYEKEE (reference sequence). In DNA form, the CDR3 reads TGTGCCAGCAGCTTCCGACCCGGGCTCTCCTCGGACGAGCAGTACGTC. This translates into CASSFRPGLSSDEQYV.

The CDR3 sequence: CASSLEQDEKLFF. CDR3 in DNA: TGTGCCAGCAGCTTAGAGCAGGATGAAAAACTGTTTTTT. This rearrangement joins TRBV7-9 to TRBJ1-4, with unresolved D. Trimming cost V 1 base and J 6 bases, with 6 bases left between them. Germline CDR1 reads SEHNR; CDR2 reads FQNEAQ (reference sequence). This CDR3 is built from 13 residues.

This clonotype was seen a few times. CDR3 in amino acids: CASSQGGIGETQYF. The DNA of the CDR3 is TGCGCCAGCAGCCAGGGGGGCATCGGCGAGACCCAGTACTTC. The chain uses TRBV5-1 and TRBJ2-5, with D possibly TRBD1 on 7 matching bases. The CDR3 is 14 residues long. V gave up 4 bases and J gave up 5 bases, with 15 bases separating them. CDR1 is SGHRS and CDR2 is YFSETQ in the germline V gene.

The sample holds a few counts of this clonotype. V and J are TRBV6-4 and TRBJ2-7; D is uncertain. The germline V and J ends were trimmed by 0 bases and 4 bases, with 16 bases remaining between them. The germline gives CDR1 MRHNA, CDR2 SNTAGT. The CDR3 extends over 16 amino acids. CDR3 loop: CASSDSASYSRYEQYV. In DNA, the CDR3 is TGTGCCAGCAGTGACTCGGCATCCTATAGTAGGTACGAGCAGTACGTC.

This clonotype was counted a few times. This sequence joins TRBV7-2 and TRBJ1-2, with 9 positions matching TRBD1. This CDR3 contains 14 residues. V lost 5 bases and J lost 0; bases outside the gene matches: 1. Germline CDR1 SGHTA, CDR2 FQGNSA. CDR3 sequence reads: CASSRDRANYGYTF. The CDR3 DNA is TGTGCCAGCAGCCGGGACAGGGCTAACTATGGCTACACCTTC.

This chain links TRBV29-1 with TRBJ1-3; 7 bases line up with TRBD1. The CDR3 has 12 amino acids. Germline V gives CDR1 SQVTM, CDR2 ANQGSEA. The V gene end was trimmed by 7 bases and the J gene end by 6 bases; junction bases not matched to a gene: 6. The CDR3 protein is CSAGGGENTIYF. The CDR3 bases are TGCAGCGCTGGAGGGGGCGAAAACACCATATATTTT.

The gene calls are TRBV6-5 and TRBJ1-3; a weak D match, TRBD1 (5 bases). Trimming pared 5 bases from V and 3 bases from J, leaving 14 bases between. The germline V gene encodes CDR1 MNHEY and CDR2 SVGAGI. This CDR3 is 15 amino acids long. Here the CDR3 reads CASSRSREYGNTIYF. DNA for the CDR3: TGTGCCAGCAGTCGGAGCAGGGAATATGGAAACACCATATATTTT.

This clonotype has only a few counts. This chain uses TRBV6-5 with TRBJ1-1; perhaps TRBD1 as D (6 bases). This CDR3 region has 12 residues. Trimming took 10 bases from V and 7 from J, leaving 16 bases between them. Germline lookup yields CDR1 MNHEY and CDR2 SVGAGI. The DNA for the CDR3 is TGTGCCACTACAGGGCCTCAGGGTGAAGCTTTCTTT. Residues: CATTGPQGEAFF.

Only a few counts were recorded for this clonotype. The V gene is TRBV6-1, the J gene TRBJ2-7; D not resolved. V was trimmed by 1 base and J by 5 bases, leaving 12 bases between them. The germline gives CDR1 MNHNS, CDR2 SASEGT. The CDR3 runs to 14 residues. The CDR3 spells CASSEVGGLDEQYV. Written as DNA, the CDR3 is TGTGCCAGCAGTGAAGTAGGTGGGTTGGACGAGCAGTACGTC.

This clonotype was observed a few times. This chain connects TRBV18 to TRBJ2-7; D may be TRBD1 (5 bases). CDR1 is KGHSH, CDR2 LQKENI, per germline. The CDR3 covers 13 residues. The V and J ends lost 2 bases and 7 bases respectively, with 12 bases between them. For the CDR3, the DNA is TGTGCCAGCTCACCAACACAGGAGCAAGAGCAGTACGTC. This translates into CASSPTQEQEQYV.

CDR3 nucleotide sequence: TGCAGTGCTAGCCACAGGCCGGAGACCCAGTACTTC. Translation gives CSASHRPETQYF. The J gene is TRBJ2-5, the V gene TRBV20-1; D is possibly TRBD1 (5 bases). The CDR3 covers 12 residues. Between the trimmed V and J ends, which lost 3 bases and 5 bases, there was a span of 10 bases. Looked up from germline, CDR1 is DFQATT and CDR2 is SNEGSKA (reference sequence).

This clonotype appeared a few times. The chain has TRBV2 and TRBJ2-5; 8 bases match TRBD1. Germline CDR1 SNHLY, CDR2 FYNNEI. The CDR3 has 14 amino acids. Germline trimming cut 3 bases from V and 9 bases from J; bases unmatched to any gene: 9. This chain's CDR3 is CASSELTRGLPQYF. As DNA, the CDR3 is TGTGCCAGCAGTGAGCTTACCAGGGGGCTGCCCCAGTACTTC. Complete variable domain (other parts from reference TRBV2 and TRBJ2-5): EPEVTQTPSHQVTQMGQEVILRCVPISNHLYFYWYRQILGQKVEFLVSFYNNEISEKSEIFDDQFSVERPDGSNFTLKIRSTKLEDSAMYFCASSELTRGLPQYFGPGTRLLVL.

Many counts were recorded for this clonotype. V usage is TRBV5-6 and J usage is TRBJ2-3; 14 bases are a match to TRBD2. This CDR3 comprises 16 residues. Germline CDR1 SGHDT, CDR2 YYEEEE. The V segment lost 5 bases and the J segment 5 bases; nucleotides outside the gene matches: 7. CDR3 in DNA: TGTGCCAGCAGTCCTCCGGGACTAGCGGGGGTAGATACGCAGTATTTT. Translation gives CASSPPGLAGVDTQYF. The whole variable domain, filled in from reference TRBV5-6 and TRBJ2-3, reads DAGVTQSPTHLIKTRGQQVTLRCSPKSGHDTVSWYQQALGQGPQFIFQYYEEEERQRGNFPDRFSGHQFPNYSSELNVNALLLGDSALYLCASSPPGLAGVDTQYFGPGTRLTVL.

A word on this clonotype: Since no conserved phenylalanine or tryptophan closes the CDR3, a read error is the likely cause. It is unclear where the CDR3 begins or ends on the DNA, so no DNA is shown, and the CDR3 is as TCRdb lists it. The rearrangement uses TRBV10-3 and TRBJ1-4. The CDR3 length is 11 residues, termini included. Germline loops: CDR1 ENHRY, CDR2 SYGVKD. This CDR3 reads CAMGTPGSDFH.

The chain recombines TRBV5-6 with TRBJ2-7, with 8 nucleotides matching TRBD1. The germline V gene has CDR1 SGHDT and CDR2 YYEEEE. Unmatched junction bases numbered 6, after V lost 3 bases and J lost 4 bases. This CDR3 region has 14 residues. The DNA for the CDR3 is TGTGCCAGCAGCTACGGGACAGGAGCTTACGAGCAGTACGTC. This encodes CASSYGTGAYEQYV.

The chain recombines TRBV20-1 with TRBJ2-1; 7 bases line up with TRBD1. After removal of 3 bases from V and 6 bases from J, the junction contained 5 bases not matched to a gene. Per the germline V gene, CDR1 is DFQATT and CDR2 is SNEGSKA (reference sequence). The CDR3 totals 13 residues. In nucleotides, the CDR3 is TGCAGTGCTAGGGCCCCAGGGGGCAATGAGCAGTTCTTC. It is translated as CSARAPGGNEQFF.

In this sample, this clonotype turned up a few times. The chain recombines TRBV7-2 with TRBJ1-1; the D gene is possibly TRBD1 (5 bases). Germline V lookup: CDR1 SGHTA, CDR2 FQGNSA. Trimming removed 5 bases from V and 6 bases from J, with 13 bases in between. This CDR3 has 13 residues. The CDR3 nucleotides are TGTGCCAGCAGCCCCCCTCTGGGACCTGAAGCTTTCTTT. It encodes CASSPPLGPEAFF.

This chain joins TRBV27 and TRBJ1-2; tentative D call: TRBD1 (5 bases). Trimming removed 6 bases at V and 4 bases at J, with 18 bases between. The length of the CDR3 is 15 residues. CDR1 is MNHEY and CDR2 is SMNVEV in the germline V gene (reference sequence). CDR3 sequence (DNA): TGTGCCAGCAGCCCCAGGGTAGGTCCGGGCTATGGCTACACCTTC. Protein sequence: CASSPRVGPGYGYTF.